The clone carrying this T cell receptor (beta chain) has ten or more counts. This sample was taken from a study of naive and memory T cell subsets. The library had UMIs added by 3' ligation of an oligonucleotide to TCR cDNA. Ligated cDNA underwent four rounds of PCR with nested alpha and beta constant region primers and SP2. Via MiXCR, TCRdb re-called the 5' RACE reads, giving one row per CDR3 protein. This sample has tens of thousands of distinct CDR3 sequences, with over 3.5% found just once. Germline V lookup: CDR1 MNHNY, CDR2 SVGAGI (reference sequence). Between the trimmed V and J ends, which lost 6 bases and 4 bases, there was a span of 6 bases. This CDR3 is built from 11 residues.

This rearrangement joins TRBV6-6 to TRBJ2-5, with D possibly TRBD1 on 6 matching bases. This receptor was obtained from a female donor in good health. The CDR3 region is CASRQGETQYF. The CDR3 DNA is TGTGCCAGCAGACAGGGAGAGACCCAGTACTTC.